This T cell receptor (beta chain) was found in a study of blood T cell repertoires in COVID-19. This CDR3 has 13 residues. The V gene end was trimmed by 3 bases and the J gene end by 9 bases; junction bases not matched to a gene: 4. CDR1 and CDR2 (germline): KGHSH, LQKENI. Original handling: Amplified reference gene primers provided the basis for estimating nucleated cell counts. Some clones are missing from TCRdb's copy, which holds only in-frame ones; the method was immunoSEQ multiplex PCR. V, J and clone size were drawn from that table, and D and trimming were deduced from the DNA. Here the sample spans roughly 220,000 clones, around 87% being singletons.

Sequencing was performed on peripheral blood. The clonotype comes from a man between 60 and 75 years old with acute or convalescent COVID-19. V usage is TRBV18 and J usage is TRBJ2-1; 8 nucleotides agree with TRBD1. CDR3 bases: TGTGCCAGCTCACCTCAGGGGGCGGGTGAGCAGTTCTTC. Its protein product is CASSPQGAGEQFF.